This T cell receptor beta chain originates from a study of blood T cell repertoires in COVID-19 (dated by TCRdb to 2019 to 2021). As for the study more broadly: Samples covering the acute and convalescent phases of COVID-19 were provided by collaborators in the United States, Italy and Spain. Deeply sampled blood TCRbeta repertoires from subjects exposed to, actively infected with, or recovered from COVID-19 were included in the dataset. The material from the prospective study consisted of cDNA or gDNA derived from T cells, B-cell-depleted T cells, or PBMCs. A freely available public database, intended as a resource for researchers studying the immune response to SARS-CoV-2, is where the repertoires were released. Samples were obtained from the ongoing ImmuneRACE study (first 160 participants) and from 1,254 subjects provided by 6 global collaborators. HLA class I and class II types, where available, came from metadata supplied by the sample provider rather than from assay-based typing. The sample metadata nearly always contained a de-identified subject ID, COVID-19 status, age in years and sex. Summary of the overall study and its limitations: How much clinical and demographic metadata was included differed by source and by participant, and the metadata was provided uncurated.

Comment on this clone: Its antigen is not yet known. Per-base qualities were not stored, and no clone one base away is much larger. The sample has other DNA sequences that encode this CDR3 too.

The immunoSEQ Assay, a bias-controlled multiplex PCR, was used to amplify TCRbeta CDR3 regions from genomic DNA. From the authors' description of their analysis: The number of nucleated cells in each sample was estimated from the amplification of reference gene primers within the assay. To quantify the absolute abundance of each unique TCRbeta CDR3 rearrangement, sequence reads were collapsed and filtered. For each sample, productive Simpson clonality was calculated by taking the square root of Simpson's diversity index across productive rearrangements. In its TCRdb copy, this immuneACCESS table keeps in-frame sequences only and misses some clones. Where compared with another copy, unresolved V genes explain less than half of these, and the others have no known cause. The D gene and trimming were derived from the DNA, and the V and J assignments and clone size from that table. This sample comprises just under 250,000 clones, around 88% of them detected only once. The ten largest account for more than 2.5% of the sample.

Samples from volunteer blood donors who had recovered from COVID-19 were contributed by a second Seattle source. The collaborating institutions used their own protocols to collect whole blood in K2EDTA tubes. For TCRbeta analysis, collaborator samples were shipped as frozen whole blood, as isolated PBMCs, or as DNA extracted from either sample type. The sample taken for sequencing was peripheral blood. The source of this sequence is a woman in her 30s who had recovered from COVID-19.

The nucleotides read TGTGCCAGTAGAGCTAGCACTGAAGCTTTCTTT. Its protein is CASRASTEAFF. The rearranged segments are TRBV19 and TRBJ1-1; the D gene cannot be named for sure. The CDR3 contains 11 residues, cysteine and phenylalanine counted. Solely the CDR3 DNA is kept, with 33 bases framed from the first base. At the junction V is shortened by 6 bases and J by 4 bases, with 6 bases in between. CDR1 is given as LNHDA and CDR2 as SQIVND, both from the germline V gene (reference sequence).